One T cell receptor beta chain is described in this entry. Sequencing used immunoSEQ multiplex PCR; TCRdb keeps in-frame clones, though not all of them. The table shows about 220,000 clones, with about 95% occurring only once. This CDR3 comprises 17 residues. Trimming took 3 bases from V and 3 from J; bases not matched to a gene: 12. CDR1 and CDR2 from the germline V gene are SGDLS and YYNGEE. These data are taken from a study of control samples from healthy donors and cancer patients. The TCR was taken from a man aged 50 to 59 in good health. The gene calls are TRBV9 and TRBJ1-5; 7 nucleotides match TRBD1. The source material was blood. CDR3 loop: CASSGGGQTGNNQPQHF. CDR3 nucleotide sequence: TGTGCCAGCAGCGGTGGGGGACAGACAGGCAACAATCAGCCCCAGCATTTT.